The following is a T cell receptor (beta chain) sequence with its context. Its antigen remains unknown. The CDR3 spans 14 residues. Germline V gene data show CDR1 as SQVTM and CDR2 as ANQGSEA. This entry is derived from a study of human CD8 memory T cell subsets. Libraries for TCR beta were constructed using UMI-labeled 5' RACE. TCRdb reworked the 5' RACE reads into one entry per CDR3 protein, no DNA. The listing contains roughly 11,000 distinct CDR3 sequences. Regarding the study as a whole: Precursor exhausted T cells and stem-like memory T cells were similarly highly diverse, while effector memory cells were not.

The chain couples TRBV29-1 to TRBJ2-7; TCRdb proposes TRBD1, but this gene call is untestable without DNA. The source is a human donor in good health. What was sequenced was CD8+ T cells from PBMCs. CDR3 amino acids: CSVEVGGRGYEQYF.